The 16 T cell receptor beta chains below were found in one sample sequenced in a study of T cells after yellow fever vaccination. One entry per CDR3 protein results from TCRdb running MiXCR on the 5' RACE reads. The sample has some 500,000 distinct CDR3 sequences, about 13% seen once. The source material was PBMCs, sampled on the day of the yellow fever booster vaccination. These receptors came from a man younger than 45 who received the YFV17D yellow fever vaccine.

This clonotype was observed a few times. J is TRBJ2-1 and V is TRBV6-5, with 11 bases matching TRBD2. This CDR3 region has 11 residues. With 5 bases clipped from V and 14 bases from J, the junction kept 2 bases outside the gene matches. CDR1 is MNHEY and CDR2 is SVGAGI in the germline V gene. The CDR3 DNA reads TGTGCCAGCAGTATTAGCGGGAGGGAGTTCTTC. It translates to CASSISGREFF.

This clonotype was picked up a small number of times. The genes are TRBV10-3 and TRBJ1-1; possibly TRBD1 for D (5 bases). The CDR3 has 13 residues. The V end was cut by 4 bases, the J end by 11 bases, with 17 bases between. Germline V gene data show CDR1 as ENHRY and CDR2 as SYGVKD. This chain's CDR3 is CAISVGGQGDAFF. DNA of the CDR3: TGTGCCATCAGTGTGGGAGGCCAGGGAGATGCTTTCTTT.

The rearrangement links TRBV20-1 to TRBJ2-1, with D unclear. CDR3 length equals 13 residues. Trimming left V 3 bases short and J 6 bases short, with 12 bases between. The germline gives CDR1 DFQATT, CDR2 SNEGSKA (reference sequence). The CDR3 DNA reads TGCAGTGCTAGCGGCGGCACCCCCAATGAGCAGTTCTTC. Translated: CSASGGTPNEQFF.

The V call is TRBV6-1, the J call TRBJ2-7, with 10 bases aligning to TRBD1. V dropped 5 bases and J dropped 4; count of bases not matched to a gene: 8. Germline V CDR1 and CDR2: MNHNS, SASEGT. The CDR3 is made up of 15 amino acids. CDR3 amino acids: CASSPRTGGLYEQYF. DNA of the CDR3: TGTGCCAGCAGTCCCCGGACAGGGGGTCTGTACGAGCAGTACTTC.

This clonotype was seen more than once but under ten times. V and J are TRBV19 and TRBJ1-1; D not resolved. The CDR3 extends over 13 amino acids. Germline CDR1 and CDR2: LNHDA and SQIVND (reference sequence). V lost 7 bases, J lost 4 bases, and 13 bases lay in between. CDR3 sequence: CASKADLGTEAFF. The CDR3 region has the DNA TGTGCCAGTAAGGCGGACTTGGGCACTGAAGCTTTCTTT.

The chain joins TRBV5-1 to TRBJ1-1; maybe TRBD1 (5 bases). The ends were cut back, 6 bases at V and 0 bases at J, with 12 bases in the middle. Germline V gene sequence: CDR1 SGHRS, CDR2 YFSETQ. This CDR3 region has 14 residues. The CDR3, as DNA: TGCGCCAGCACCTTTCTAGGGGTGAACACTGAAGCTTTCTTT. Protein sequence: CASTFLGVNTEAFF.

The rearrangement uses TRBV28 and TRBJ2-3, with 11 nucleotides matching TRBD2. J lost 0 bases, V lost 11 bases, and 4 bases had no gene match. Germline V lookup: CDR1 MDHEN, CDR2 SYDVKM. This CDR3 has 14 residues. The CDR3 nucleotides read TGTGCCTTCGGGACTAGCGGTAGCACAGATACGCAGTATTTT. It encodes CAFGTSGSTDTQYF.

V gene TRBV5-1 combines with J gene TRBJ1-1; no clear D. V was clipped by 7 bases and J by 5 bases, with 12 bases between them. Per the germline V gene, CDR1 is SGHRS and CDR2 is YFSETQ. This CDR3 is 12 amino acids long. CDR3 protein: CASGGGVTEAFF. The CDR3, as DNA: TGCGCCAGCGGCGGTGGGGTGACTGAAGCTTTCTTT.

The chain combines TRBV29-1 with TRBJ2-7; possible D gene TRBD2, 6 bases. Trimming removed 6 bases at V and 4 bases at J, with 16 bases between. The CDR3 extends over 13 amino acids. Germline-derived CDR1 and CDR2 are SQVTM and ANQGSEA. As DNA, the CDR3 is TGCAGCGTCCAAACGGCGGGACCTTACGAGCAGTACTTC. Amino acid sequence: CSVQTAGPYEQYF.

This clonotype was counted a few times. The chain is built from TRBV20-1 and TRBJ1-2, with D unresolved. Germline CDR1 is DFQATT and CDR2 is SNEGSKA (reference sequence). This CDR3 has 13 residues. The germline V and J ends were trimmed by 0 bases and 6 bases, with 11 bases remaining between them. CDR3 DNA sequence: TGCAGTGCTAGAGATGGAAGAGGACATGGCTACACCTTC. This codes for CSARDGRGHGYTF.

This clonotype was detected only a few times. V usage is TRBV5-1 and J usage is TRBJ2-2, with a weak D call TRBD2 (6 bases). This CDR3 region has 14 residues. The germline CDR1 and CDR2 sequences are SGHRS and YFSETQ. The V end was cut by 7 bases, the J end by 4 bases, with 14 bases between. CDR3 in DNA: TGCGCCAGCTGGGATCCCGGGAGCACCGGGGAGCTGTTTTTT. It is translated as CASWDPGSTGELFF. Looking up the rest from reference TRBV5-1 and TRBJ2-2 gives the full variable domain: KAGVTQTPRYLIKTRGQQVTLSCSPISGHRSVSWYQQTPGQGLQFLFEYFSETQRNKGNFPGRFSGRQFSNSRSEMNVSTLELGDSALYLCASWDPGSTGELFFGEGSRLTVL.

This clonotype was seen many times. The J gene is TRBJ1-1, the V gene TRBV6-5; D remains unclear. Trimming cost V 2 bases and J 11 bases, with 15 bases left between them. The CDR3 is made up of 13 amino acids. Germline lookup yields CDR1 MNHEY and CDR2 SVGAGI. CDR3 coding DNA: TGTGCCAGCAGTTACGTCGGGGTTCGAGGTGCTTTCTTT. This gives the protein CASSYVGVRGAFF.

This clonotype was recorded a few times. The V gene is TRBV5-1, the J gene TRBJ2-4; the D gene is possibly TRBD2 (5 bases). Germline CDR1 reads SGHRS; CDR2 reads YFSETQ. CDR3 length: 14 residues. V lost 2 bases and J lost 5, with 11 bases in between. CDR3 sequence: CASSFEGPQNIQYF. CDR3 bases: TGCGCCAGCAGCTTCGAGGGTCCCCAAAACATTCAGTACTTC.

This clonotype was recorded a few times. The V call is TRBV9, the J call TRBJ1-4; TRBD1 aligns across 9 bases. Germline CDR1 and CDR2: SGDLS and YYNGEE. With V trimmed by 0 bases and J by 8 bases, 5 bases remained unmatched. The CDR3 length is 15 residues. As DNA, the CDR3 is TGTGCCAGCAGCGTAGGGGACAGGGTCGACGAAAAACTGTTTTTT. Amino acid sequence: CASSVGDRVDEKLFF.

This clonotype has only a few counts. The chain uses TRBV12-3 or TRBV12-4 and TRBJ1-6; D not certain. The CDR3 extends over 12 amino acids. Trimming shortened V by 6 bases and J by 8 bases, and 8 bases separated the two germline ends. In DNA, the CDR3 is TGTGCCAGCAGGCTAGTGGATTCACCCCTCCACTTT. Translated, it gives CASRLVDSPLHF.

This clonotype occurred a few times. The rearrangement links TRBV11-2 to TRBJ2-1; D gene ambiguous. In germline, CDR1 is SGHAT, CDR2 FQNNGV. V gave up 0 bases and J gave up 6 bases, with 12 bases separating them. The CDR3 extends over 15 amino acids. For the CDR3, the DNA is TGTGCCAGCAGCTTAGATCGTATACAACTCAATGAGCAGTTCTTC. Its protein product is CASSLDRIQLNEQFF.